The entry that follows covers one TCR beta chain sequence. This specimen comes from a study of response to subunit inactivated influenza vaccine. This CDR3 is built from 15 residues. With 4 bases clipped from V and 0 bases from J, the junction kept 2 bases outside the gene matches. Germline loops: CDR1 LNHNV, CDR2 YYDKDF (reference sequence). TCRdb reanalysed the RT-PCR reads using MiXCR and keeps one entry per CDR3 protein. The profile shows roughly 540,000 distinct CDR3 sequences, approximately 22% of them singletons. The same specimen was also included in a second study, on T cells expressing NK-cell markers. That source notes: Generation of TCR beta cDNA was performed by 5'RACE template switching incorporating UMIs.

Sequencing was performed on CD4+ T cells sorted from PBMCs, taken 12 days after vaccination. The origin of this receptor is a man aged 45-65 years who received an inactivated influenza vaccine. The chain combines TRBV15 with TRBJ2-7; 11 nucleotides line up with TRBD1. CDR3 coding DNA: TGTGCCACCAGCATAGGGACAGGGGGCTCCTACGAGCAGTACTTC. This encodes CATSIGTGGSYEQYF.